This TCR beta chain comes out of a study of T-cell memory formation after mild COVID-19. One entry per CDR3 protein, called by TCRdb with MiXCR from the 5' RACE reads. Of about 620,000 distinct CDR3 sequences in the sample, 18% are singletons; the top ten hold more than 10%. CDR1 and CDR2 from the germline V gene are SGHRS and YFSETQ. Deletions cut 4 bases from V and 5 bases from J, with 18 bases between. This CDR3 is 15 amino acids long. This chain joins TRBV5-1 and TRBJ1-2; D remains ambiguous. This receptor was identified in an adult woman who had mild COVID-19 (a few samples of this study predate the infection). Cell type and time point are not known. Sequences were obtained from PBMCs or a T cell subset sorted from them (not recorded which). The CDR3 here is CASSPDGWVPYGYTF. In DNA form, the CDR3 reads TGCGCCAGCAGCCCGGACGGATGGGTACCTTATGGCTACACCTTC. Complete variable domain (other parts from reference TRBV5-1 and TRBJ1-2): KAGVTQTPRYLIKTRGQQVTLSCSPISGHRSVSWYQQTPGQGLQFLFEYFSETQRNKGNFPGRFSGRQFSNSRSEMNVSTLELGDSALYLCASSPDGWVPYGYTFGSGTRLTVV.